This TCR beta chain is drawn from a study of blood T cell repertoires in COVID-19. On the study more broadly: Spain, Italy and the United States supplied samples that represented acute and convalescent COVID-19.

Only one count was recorded for this clone. Participants, about 18 to 90 years old, spanned around 25 US areas. In the original workflow: From reference gene primer amplification, estimates of nucleated cell counts were derived. Profiled with immunoSEQ multiplex PCR; TCRdb holds only in-frame clones, not every one. For V, J and clone size, that table is used; D and trimming come from the DNA. Of some 150,000 clones in the sample, 75% to 90% were seen once. The TCR comes from a woman under 30 who had recovered from COVID-19. Sequenced input: PBMCs or T cells enriched from blood (not recorded which).

The CDR3 loop reads CASTDREKETQYF. CDR3 sequence (DNA): TGTGCCAGTACCGACAGGGAAAAGGAGACCCAGTACTTC. The chain links TRBV19 to TRBJ2-5; 7 nucleotides align to TRBD1. Germline-derived CDR1 and CDR2 are LNHDA and SQIVND (reference sequence). The J segment lost 5 bases and the V segment lost 7 bases, leaving 7 bases of the junction unmatched. The CDR3 is 13 residues long.